This TCR beta chain derives from a study of metastatic and nonmetastatic thyroid tumors. About the research overall: Across blood and tumor or nodule tissue, repertoires from malignant and benign thyroid patients were compared with one another.

How the authors handled the data: CDR3 was compared across clinicopathological groups, and the resulting differences were used to build a distant-metastasis classifier for papillary thyroid cancer. TCRdb re-called the PCR reads through MiXCR. None of the V and J calls come from the authors' own analysis; TCRdb made them. The repertoire holds about 92,000 clones, with approximately 15% as singletons. Thyroid surgery had not been preceded by any treatment in any patient. The CDR3 extends over 13 amino acids. V was shortened by 3 bases and J by 3 bases, with 9 bases between the two germline ends. The germline V gene has CDR1 MDHEN and CDR2 SYDVKM. This clone was picked up many times.

Sequencing used blood. This clonotype originated in a female donor with papillary thyroid cancer or a benign thyroid nodule (not recorded which). Some clones in this sample may be carry-over from other donors' samples. The chain combines TRBV28 with TRBJ2-7; the D gene is possibly TRBD2 (6 bases). In DNA, the CDR3 is TGTGCCAGCAGTTTTGAGGGAGGCTACGAGCAGTACTTC. It specifies CASSFEGGYEQYF.